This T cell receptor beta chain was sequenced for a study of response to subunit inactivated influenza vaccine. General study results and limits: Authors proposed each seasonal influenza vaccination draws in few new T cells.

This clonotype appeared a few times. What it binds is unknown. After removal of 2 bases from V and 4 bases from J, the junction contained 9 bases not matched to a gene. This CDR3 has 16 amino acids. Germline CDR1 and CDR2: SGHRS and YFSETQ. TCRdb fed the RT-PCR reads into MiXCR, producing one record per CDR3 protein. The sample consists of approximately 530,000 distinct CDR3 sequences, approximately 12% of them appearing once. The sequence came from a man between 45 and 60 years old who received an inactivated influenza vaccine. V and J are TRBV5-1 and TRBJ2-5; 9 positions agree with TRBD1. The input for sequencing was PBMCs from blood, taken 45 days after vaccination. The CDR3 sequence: CASSLAGTGSPETQYF. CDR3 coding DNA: TGCGCCAGCAGCTTAGCCGGGACAGGGTCCCCAGAGACCCAGTACTTC.